This TCR beta chain was identified during a study of T cells in Graves' hyperthyroidism and ophthalmopathy. The study enrolled patients aged 18 to 65 with newly diagnosed hyperthyroidism of under 2 months' duration. The authors took PBMCs from 10 ml fresh peripheral blood. This clonotype was recorded only once. The germline V gene has CDR1 SGHTA and CDR2 FQGNSA. The CDR3 extends over 15 amino acids. With V trimmed by 5 bases and J by 2 bases, 8 bases remained unmatched. Authors of the study amplified TCR beta CDR3 regions from RNA transcripts. The HTBI set primed first-round TCR CDR3 RT-PCR. TCRdb itself ran the multiplex PCR reads through MiXCR, one entry per CDR3 protein. The sample carries about 760,000 distinct CDR3 sequences, approximately 40% recorded once.

The rearrangement links TRBV7-2 to TRBJ2-5, with TRBD2 identical over 7 bases. This clonotype was sampled from a woman in her thirties or forties with Graves' hyperthyroidism. The sample was blood. The CDR3 DNA sequence: TGTGCCAGCAGCGGAATTAGCGGGTGGCAAGAGACCCAGTACTTC. It encodes CASSGISGWQETQYF.